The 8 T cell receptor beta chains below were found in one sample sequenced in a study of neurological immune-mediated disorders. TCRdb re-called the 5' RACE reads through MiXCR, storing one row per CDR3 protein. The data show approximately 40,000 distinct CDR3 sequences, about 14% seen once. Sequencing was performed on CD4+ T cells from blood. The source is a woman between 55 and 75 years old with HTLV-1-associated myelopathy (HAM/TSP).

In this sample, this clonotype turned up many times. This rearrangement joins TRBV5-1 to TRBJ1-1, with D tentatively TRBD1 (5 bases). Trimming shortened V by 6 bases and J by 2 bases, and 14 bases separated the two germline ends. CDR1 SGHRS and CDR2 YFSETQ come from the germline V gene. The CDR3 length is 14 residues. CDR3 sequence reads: CASKHGTPNTEAFF. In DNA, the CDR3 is TGCGCCAGCAAACACGGGACCCCTAACACTGAAGCTTTCTTT. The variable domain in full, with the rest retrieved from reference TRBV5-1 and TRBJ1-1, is KAGVTQTPRYLIKTRGQQVTLSCSPISGHRSVSWYQQTPGQGLQFLFEYFSETQRNKGNFPGRFSGRQFSNSRSEMNVSTLELGDSALYLCASKHGTPNTEAFFGQGTRLTVV.

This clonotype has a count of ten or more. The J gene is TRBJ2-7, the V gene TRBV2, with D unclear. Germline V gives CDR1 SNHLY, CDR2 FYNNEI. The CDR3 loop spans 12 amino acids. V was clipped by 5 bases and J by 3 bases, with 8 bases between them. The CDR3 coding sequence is TGTGCCAGCAGTAAAAGGATCTACGAGCAGTACTTC. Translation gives CASSKRIYEQYF.

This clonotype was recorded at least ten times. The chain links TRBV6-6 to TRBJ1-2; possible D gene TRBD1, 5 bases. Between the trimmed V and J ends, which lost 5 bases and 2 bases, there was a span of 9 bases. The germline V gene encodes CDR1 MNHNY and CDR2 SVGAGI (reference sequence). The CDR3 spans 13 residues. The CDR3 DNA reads TGTGCCAGCAGTGATACAGGAAACTATGGCTACACCTTC. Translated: CASSDTGNYGYTF.

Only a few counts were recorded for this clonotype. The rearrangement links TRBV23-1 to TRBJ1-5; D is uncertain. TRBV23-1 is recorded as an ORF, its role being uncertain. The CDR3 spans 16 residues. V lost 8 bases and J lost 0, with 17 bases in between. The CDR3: CASDCHDGNSNQPQHF. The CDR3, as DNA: TGCGCCAGCGATTGTCACGACGGGAATAGCAATCAGCCCCAGCATTTT.

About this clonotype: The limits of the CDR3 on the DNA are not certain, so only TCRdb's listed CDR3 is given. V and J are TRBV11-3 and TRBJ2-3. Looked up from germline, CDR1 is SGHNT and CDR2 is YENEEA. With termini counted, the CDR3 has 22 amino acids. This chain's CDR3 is CASSFYICSAHPLDTTTDTQYF.

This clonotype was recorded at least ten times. The CDR3, as DNA: TGCGCCAGCAGCATTGACGGGATTATTCAGCCCCAGCATTTT. This sequence encodes CASSIDGIIQPQHF. The chain links TRBV5-1 to TRBJ1-5, with unresolved D. CDR3 length equals 14 residues. From germline, CDR1 is SGHRS and CDR2 YFSETQ. V lost 4 bases and J 6 bases, leaving 14 bases between the germline ends.

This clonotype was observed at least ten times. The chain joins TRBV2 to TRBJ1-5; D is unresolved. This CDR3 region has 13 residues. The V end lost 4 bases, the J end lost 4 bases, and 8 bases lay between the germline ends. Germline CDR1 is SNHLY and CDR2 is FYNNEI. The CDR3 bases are TGTGCCAGCAGTGTGCGGTTTAATCAGCCCCAGCATTTT. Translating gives CASSVRFNQPQHF.

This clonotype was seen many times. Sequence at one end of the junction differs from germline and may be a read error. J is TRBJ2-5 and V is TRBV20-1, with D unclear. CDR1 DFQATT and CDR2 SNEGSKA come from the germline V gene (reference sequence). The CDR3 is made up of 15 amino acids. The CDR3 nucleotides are TGCAGTGCCAGAGCCCTGCATGGGTACCAAGAGACCCAGTACTTC. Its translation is CSARALHGYQETQYF.